Following are 27 T cell receptor beta chains from one sample sequenced in a study of coeliac disease. Repertoires were generated with immunoSEQ multiplex PCR, while TCRdb's copy carries only in-frame clones and drops some. The sample has around 5,000 clones, around 62% seen once. Material: lymphocytes from the gut lamina propria. The source of these receptors is a man in his 70s with active celiac disease.

This chain uses TRBV25-1 with TRBJ2-3; TRBD1 matches at 8 bases. V lost 2 bases and J lost 1; bases outside the gene matches: 2. CDR1 and CDR2 from the germline V gene are MGHDK and SYGVNS. The CDR3 runs 15 residues. CDR3 nucleotide sequence: TGTGCCAGCAGTGAAACGACAGGGGGCACAGATACGCAGTATTTT. This encodes CASSETTGGTDTQYF.

The chain links TRBV30 to TRBJ1-5, with a weak D call TRBD1 (5 bases). The V end was cut by 2 bases, the J end by 1 base, with 12 bases between. This CDR3 has 15 amino acids. Germline loops: CDR1 GTSNPN, CDR2 SVGIG (reference sequence). The CDR3, as DNA: TGTGCCTGGAGTCCAGGGATTGCGAGCAATCAGCCCCAGCATTTT. Protein: CAWSPGIASNQPQHF.

The chain joins TRBV2 to TRBJ1-2; 8 positions match TRBD1. The CDR3 is 13 residues long. Germline V CDR1 and CDR2: SNHLY, FYNNEI. V shed 6 bases, J shed 7 bases, and the junction held 7 bases outside the gene matches. The CDR3 DNA follows: TGTGCCAGCAGCATCCAGGGGGCGGGTGGCTACACCTTC. It encodes CASSIQGAGGYTF.

The chain carries TRBV19 and TRBJ2-7; 13 positions match TRBD2. CDR1 is LNHDA and CDR2 is SQIVND in the germline V gene (reference sequence). The CDR3 has 14 residues. After removal of 6 bases from V and 2 bases from J, the junction contained 1 base not matched to a gene. The CDR3 loop reads CASSGTSGAYEQYF. The CDR3 nucleotides read TGTGCCAGTAGCGGGACTAGCGGGGCCTACGAGCAGTACTTC.

The gene calls are TRBV28 and TRBJ1-4; D is unclear. The CDR3 is 16 amino acids. CDR1 MDHEN and CDR2 SYDVKM come from the germline V gene. Trimming shortened V by 7 bases and J by 6 bases, and 21 bases separated the two germline ends. DNA of the CDR3: TGTGCCAGCAACGGCCGGGAGGCTAATTATTATGAAAAACTGTTTTTT. Translation gives CASNGREANYYEKLFF.

The chain carries TRBV11-3 and TRBJ2-1, with D tentatively TRBD2 (5 bases). Deletions cut 5 bases from V and 2 bases from J, with 10 bases between. Per germline, CDR1 SGHNT and CDR2 YENEEA. The CDR3 has 14 amino acids. CDR3 bases: TGTGCCAGCAGCATGGACGGGACCTACAATGAGCAGTTCTTC. Translating gives CASSMDGTYNEQFF.

The chain combines TRBV5-1 with TRBJ1-1, with 8 nucleotides matching TRBD1. The germline V gene has CDR1 SGHRS and CDR2 YFSETQ. The CDR3 spans 16 residues. Trimming removed 7 bases from V and 1 base from J; junction bases left unmatched: 12. CDR3 nucleotides: TGCGCCAGCGGTGAGATTCGGACAGGGCCGAACACTGAAGCTTTCTTT. This codes for CASGEIRTGPNTEAFF.

J is TRBJ1-1 and V is TRBV7-2; maybe TRBD1 (5 bases). The germline gives CDR1 SGHTA, CDR2 FQGNSA. This CDR3 spans 13 amino acids. V gave up 5 bases and J gave up 1 base, with 8 bases separating them. CDR3 sequence reads: CASSIQENTEAFF. DNA for the CDR3: TGTGCCAGCAGCATACAGGAGAACACTGAAGCTTTCTTT.

The chain links TRBV2 to TRBJ1-5, with D possibly matching TRBD1 (6 bases). This CDR3 has 15 residues. Trimming removed 8 bases at V and 7 bases at J, with 21 bases between. The germline CDR1 and CDR2 sequences are SNHLY and FYNNEI. The CDR3 spells CASRSKQGWGQPQHF. DNA for the CDR3: TGTGCCAGCCGCTCCAAACAGGGCTGGGGGCAGCCCCAGCATTTT.

This chain connects TRBV28 to TRBJ1-1; 8 bases map to TRBD1. Unmatched junction bases numbered 8, after V lost 5 bases and J lost 9 bases. The CDR3 runs to 13 residues. Germline V gene data show CDR1 as MDHEN and CDR2 as SYDVKM. The CDR3 reads CASSSGGRGQAFF. In DNA, the CDR3 is TGTGCCAGCAGTAGTGGGGGCAGGGGGCAAGCTTTCTTT.

As regards this clone: This sample also contains other DNA sequences that code for the same CDR3. The V and J genes are TRBV9 and TRBJ2-3; possibly TRBD2 for D (7 bases). The CDR3 spans 15 residues. Trimming left V 0 bases short and J 1 base short, with 9 bases between. Germline CDR1 is SGDLS and CDR2 is YYNGEE. The CDR3 coding sequence is TGTGCCAGCAGCGTAGCGGGGGGCGGCACAGATACGCAGTATTTT. It yields the protein CASSVAGGGTDTQYF.

This chain joins TRBV4-3 and TRBJ1-6; 10 nucleotides agree with TRBD1. Per the germline V gene, CDR1 is LGHNA and CDR2 is YSLEER. There are 17 residues in the CDR3. The V and J ends lost 2 bases and 0 bases, in that order; junction bases with no gene match: 1. CDR3 residues: CASSQRTGGSYNSPLHF. The DNA of the CDR3 is TGCGCCAGCAGCCAACGGACAGGGGGCTCCTATAATTCACCCCTCCACTTT.

This clone is medium-sized within its sample. V is TRBV18 and J is TRBJ2-7, with 7 bases that match TRBD2. There are 16 residues in the CDR3. With V trimmed by 2 bases and J by 1 base, 8 bases remained unmatched. Germline CDR1 and CDR2: KGHSH and LQKENI. DNA of the CDR3: TGTGCCAGCTCACCAGCCGGTGGCGGGAGATCCTACGAGCAGTACTTC. Amino acids: CASSPAGGGRSYEQYF.

J is TRBJ2-7 and V is TRBV5-1; D uncertain. The length of the CDR3 is 17 residues. CDR1 and CDR2 from the germline V gene are SGHRS and YFSETQ. Trimming pared 0 bases from V and 5 bases from J, leaving 21 bases between. As DNA, the CDR3 is TGCGCCAGCAGCTTGGCCTATTTGGGTCTGGGCTCGCACGAGCAGTACTTC. Translated, it gives CASSLAYLGLGSHEQYF. The variable domain in full, with the rest retrieved from reference TRBV5-1 and TRBJ2-7, is KAGVTQTPRYLIKTRGQQVTLSCSPISGHRSVSWYQQTPGQGLQFLFEYFSETQRNKGNFPGRFSGRQFSNSRSEMNVSTLELGDSALYLCASSLAYLGLGSHEQYFGPGTRLTVT.

V is TRBV18 and J is TRBJ2-5; TRBD2 agrees at 8 bases. Looked up from germline, CDR1 is KGHSH and CDR2 is LQKENI. The CDR3 spans 14 residues. Trimming at V came to 6 bases and at J to 0 bases, leaving 3 bases not matched to a gene. In DNA form, the CDR3 reads TGTGCCAGCTCGCCGCGGGGGGACCAAGAGACCCAGTACTTC. This sequence encodes CASSPRGDQETQYF.

Only a few counts were recorded for this clone. V and J are TRBV15 and TRBJ1-1, with no clear D. Germline V gives CDR1 LNHNV, CDR2 YYDKDF (reference sequence). V lost 3 bases, J lost 4 bases, and 18 bases lay in between. The CDR3 runs 16 residues. The CDR3 reads CATSSPLQDFGTEAFF. In DNA, the CDR3 is TGTGCCACCAGCAGTCCTCTTCAGGATTTCGGCACTGAAGCTTTCTTT.

The chain has TRBV6-1 and TRBJ1-2, with D possibly being TRBD1 (6 bases). V lost 11 bases to trimming and J lost 2 bases, with 9 bases between them. Germline assignment: CDR1 MNHNS and CDR2 SASEGT. The CDR3 runs to 11 residues. CDR3 region: CAGGPNYGYTF. CDR3 nucleotides: TGTGCCGGGGGCCCCAACTATGGCTACACCTTC.

The chain links TRBV13 to TRBJ1-4; perhaps TRBD1 as D (6 bases). The CDR3 is made up of 17 amino acids. Trimming shortened V by 6 bases and J by 3 bases, and 20 bases separated the two germline ends. The germline CDR1 and CDR2 sequences are PRHDT and FYEKMQ (reference sequence). The CDR3 reads CASRLSTSGHSNEKLFF. CDR3 in DNA: TGTGCCAGCAGACTTAGCACTTCGGGACATTCTAATGAAAAACTGTTTTTT. Drawing the rest from reference TRBV13 and TRBJ1-4, the complete variable domain is AAGVIQSPRHLIKEKRETATLKCYPIPRHDTVYWYQQGPGQDPQFLISFYEKMQSDKGSIPDRFSAQQFSDYHSELNMSSLELGDSALYFCASRLSTSGHSNEKLFFGSGTQLSVL.

This chain uses TRBV9 with TRBJ2-1, with TRBD1 identical over 12 bases. The germline V gene has CDR1 SGDLS and CDR2 YYNGEE. V shed 7 bases, J shed 6 bases, and the junction held 8 bases outside the gene matches. The CDR3 is made up of 15 amino acids. DNA for the CDR3: TGTGCCAGCGGAAGGGGACAGGGGGCGATCAATGAGCAGTTCTTC. Residues: CASGRGQGAINEQFF. The full variable domain, its missing parts supplied by reference TRBV9 and TRBJ2-1, is DSGVTQTPKHLITATGQRVTLRCSPRSGDLSVYWYQQSLDQGLQFLIQYYNGEERAKGNILERFSAQQFPDLHSELNLSSLELGDSALYFCASGRGQGAINEQFFGPGTRLTVL.

V gene TRBV2 combines with J gene TRBJ2-7, with 9 bases that match TRBD1. Germline CDR1 and CDR2: SNHLY and FYNNEI. Trimming at V came to 7 bases and at J to 7 bases, leaving 5 bases not matched to a gene. This CDR3 is built from 12 residues. DNA of the CDR3: TGTGCCAGCACCGGGACAGGGAGTGAGCAGTACTTC. Protein sequence: CASTGTGSEQYF.

The genes are TRBV6-4 and TRBJ2-1; 8 bases agree with TRBD1. Germline values: CDR1 MRHNA, CDR2 SNTAGT. The J segment lost 0 bases and the V segment lost 5 bases, leaving 3 bases of the junction unmatched. CDR3 size: 15 residues. CDR3 DNA sequence: TGTGCCAGCAGTAGGGACAGGAGCTCCTACAATGAGCAGTTCTTC. This encodes CASSRDRSSYNEQFF.

The V gene is TRBV4-1, the J gene TRBJ1-2; no reliable D call. Germline V gene lookup returns CDR1 MGHRA and CDR2 YSYEKL. Trimming removed 2 bases at V and 2 bases at J, with 15 bases between. The CDR3 loop spans 16 amino acids. The CDR3 protein is CASSQNRAAGNYGYTF. The CDR3 DNA is TGCGCCAGCAGCCAAAATCGGGCTGCGGGAAACTATGGCTACACCTTC.

The J gene is TRBJ1-2, the V gene TRBV30; tentatively, D is TRBD1 (6 bases). Germline V gene sequence: CDR1 GTSNPN, CDR2 SVGIG (reference sequence). This CDR3 spans 11 amino acids. Here the CDR3 reads CAGQSNYGYTF. CDR3 DNA: TGTGCAGGACAGTCAAACTATGGCTACACCTTC.

V is TRBV4-2 and J is TRBJ2-1; TRBD2 matches 10 bases. This CDR3 is built from 13 residues. J was trimmed by 14 bases and V by 0 bases; bases with no gene match: 4. CDR1 and CDR2 (germline): LGHNA, YNFKEQ. The CDR3 here is CASSQEGLAGEFF. The CDR3 DNA is TGTGCCAGCAGCCAAGAGGGTCTAGCGGGAGAGTTCTTC.

This clone was counted only a few times. The genes are TRBV19 and TRBJ2-1; D perhaps matches TRBD2 (5 bases). Germline CDR1 and CDR2: LNHDA and SQIVND (reference sequence). This CDR3 has 14 residues. V lost 8 bases to trimming and J lost 5 bases, with 16 bases between them. The chain's CDR3 is CASRLAGSNNEQFF. Written as DNA, the CDR3 is TGTGCCAGTCGCCTAGCTGGTTCGAACAATGAGCAGTTCTTC.

Comment on this clone: The same CDR3 arises from other DNA sequences in this sample as well. The rearrangement links TRBV6-5 to TRBJ1-1, with TRBD1 as a possible D gene (5 bases). The V end lost 2 bases, the J end lost 8 bases, and 9 bases lay between the germline ends. The CDR3 runs 12 residues. Germline loops: CDR1 MNHEY, CDR2 SVGAGI. Here the CDR3 DNA reads TGTGCCAGCAGTTACAGGGGATCCGAAGCTTTCTTT. Amino acid sequence: CASSYRGSEAFF.

The chain is built from TRBV28 and TRBJ1-1; TRBD1 aligns across 8 bases. Germline-derived CDR1 and CDR2 are MDHEN and SYDVKM. The CDR3 is 15 residues long. Unmatched junction bases numbered 9, after V lost 5 bases and J lost 4 bases. As DNA, the CDR3 is TGTGCCAGCAGTCTACCACAGGGGGGAGGCACTGAAGCTTTCTTT. It encodes CASSLPQGGGTEAFF.